This is a list of T cell receptor beta chains from one sample in a study of T cell repertoires in cytomegalovirus infection. Antigens of these TCRs are unknown. TCRdb processed the reads anew with MiXCR; each CDR3 protein has one entry. Seen here are approximately 120,000 distinct CDR3 sequences, 25% to 35% observed once, and the top ten hold 45% to 65%. The sample consisted of CD8+ T cells from cultured PBMCs, taken from culture after CMV antigen stimulation. The receptors shown here come from a human donor in good health (CMV status not recorded). Some clones in this sample may be carry-over from other donors' samples. The CDR3 runs from the conserved cysteine through the conserved F or W. D genes are given only for firm matches. Size is omitted from some rows. Given values are once, few, many or a class for expanded clones.

-	TRBV6-2/TRBV6-3	-	TRBJ2-1	CASSYSGGYNEQFF	TGTGCCAGCAGTTACTCCGGGGGCTACAATGAGCAGTTCTTC
-	TRBV28	few	TRBJ2-7	CASSLGPGGTYEQYF	TGTGCCAGCAGTTTGGGCCCAGGAGGGACTTACGAGCAGTACTTC
-	TRBV5-5	large	TRBJ1-6	CASSAGLGSPLHF	TGTGCCAGCAGTGCAGGGTTAGGATCACCCCTCCACTTT
TRBD1	TRBV7-6	-	TRBJ1-1	CASSLAQGATEAFF	TGTGCCAGCAGCTTAGCGCAGGGGGCCACTGAAGCTTTCTTT
-	TRBV20-1	-	TRBJ1-2	CSARDWTFYGYTF	TGCAGTGCTAGAGATTGGACATTCTATGGCTACACCTTC
TRBD1	TRBV4-1	few	TRBJ2-3	CASSQEGTGGFDTQYF	TGCGCCAGCAGCCAAGAAGGAACAGGGGGCTTCGATACGCAGTATTTT
-	TRBV6-1	-	TRBJ1-3	CASIGRRQNTIYF	TGTGCCAGCATCGGAAGGCGACAAAACACCATATATTTT
-	TRBV7-5	-	TRBJ1-1	CISVPEAPWRDRVRVNTEAFF	-
TRBD1	TRBV10-3	few	TRBJ2-5	CAISPDREPYQETQYF	TGTGCCATCAGTCCCGACAGGGAGCCTTACCAAGAGACCCAGTACTTC
-	TRBV4-2	-	TRBJ2-3	CASSQELRGATDTQYF	TGTGCCAGCAGCCAAGAACTACGGGGGGCTACAGATACGCAGTATTTT
TRBD1	TRBV28	few	TRBJ1-5	CASRSDRGNQPQHF	TGTGCCAGCAGATCAGACAGGGGAAATCAGCCCCAGCATTTT
TRBD1	TRBV28	-	TRBJ1-1	CASRADREGTEAFF	TGTGCCAGCAGGGCAGACAGGGAAGGAACTGAAGCTTTCTTT
-	TRBV6-1	many	TRBJ1-1	CASTLGPINTEAFF	TGTGCCAGCACCTTAGGTCCGATAAACACTGAAGCTTTCTTT
-	TRBV18	few	TRBJ2-3	CASSPREGQSTDTQYF	TGTGCCAGCTCACCACGAGAGGGTCAAAGCACAGATACGCAGTATTTT
-	TRBV10-3	-	TRBJ1-6	CAISELGDSYNSPLHF	TGTGCCATCAGTGAATTAGGGGACTCCTATAATTCACCCCTCCACTTT
-	TRBV4-1	-	TRBJ1-1	CASSQRGAGIEAFF	TGCGCCAGCAGCCAGAGAGGAGCCGGGATAGAAGCTTTCTTT
-	TRBV6-5	few	TRBJ1-1	CASSRKRVYTEAFF	TGTGCCAGCAGTCGGAAAAGGGTATACACTGAAGCTTTCTTT
TRBD1	TRBV7-6	many	TRBJ2-3	CASSLVPGGVIGTDTQYF	TGTGCCAGCAGCTTAGTGCCAGGGGGTGTCATCGGCACAGATACGCAGTATTTT
-	TRBV6-5	few	TRBJ2-1	CASSYSKSSSYNEQFF	TGTGCCAGCAGTTACTCGAAATCTAGCTCCTACAATGAGCAGTTCTTC
-	TRBV6-2/TRBV6-3	-	TRBJ2-5	CASSKGETQYF	TGTGCCAGCTCAAAAGGAGAGACCCAGTACTTC
-	TRBV18	-	TRBJ2-3	CASSPNGGDTQYF	TGTGCCAGCTCCCCCAACGGCGGAGATACGCAGTATTTT
-	TRBV7-2	many	TRBJ1-2	CASSLSTRSGYTF	TGTGCCAGCAGCTTATCCACCCGATCGGGCTACACCTTC
TRBD1	TRBV7-2	-	TRBJ2-3	CASSFTGQGVGDTQYF	TGTGCCAGCAGCTTCACGGGACAGGGGGTAGGAGATACGCAGTATTTT
-	TRBV6-5	-	TRBJ1-1	CASSRLAGGLNTEAFF	TGTGCCAGCAGCCGTCTAGCGGGGGGGCTGAACACTGAAGCTTTCTTT
-	TRBV7-9	few	TRBJ2-7	CASSYRVSYEQYF	TGTGCCAGCAGCTACAGGGTCTCCTACGAGCAGTACTTC
-	TRBV6-6	few	TRBJ1-1	CASSYGEEGDTEAFF	TGTGCCAGCAGTTACGGGGAAGAGGGGGACACTGAAGCTTTCTTT
-	TRBV7-6	few	TRBJ2-7	CASSLLPIYEQYF	TGTGCCAGCAGCTTGCTCCCCATCTACGAGCAGTACTTC
TRBD1	TRBV19	-	TRBJ1-1	CASSSRFRGLNTEAFF	TGTGCCAGTAGCTCGCGATTTAGGGGGCTGAACACTGAAGCTTTCTTT
-	TRBV19	-	TRBJ2-5	CASSLDGSKETQYF	TGTGCCAGTAGCTTGGATGGCTCAAAAGAGACCCAGTACTTC
-	TRBV6-6	-	TRBJ2-1	CASTMTVECAYNEQFF	TGTGCCAGCACCATGACAGTGGAGTGCGCCTACAATGAGCAGTTCTTC
-	TRBV20-1	-	TRBJ2-5	CSATIRGETQYF	TGCAGTGCCACCATAAGAGGGGAGACCCAGTACTTC
-	TRBV7-3	-	TRBJ2-2	CASSFREGLNTGELFF	TGTGCCAGCAGCTTTCGAGAAGGCCTTAACACCGGGGAGCTGTTTTTT